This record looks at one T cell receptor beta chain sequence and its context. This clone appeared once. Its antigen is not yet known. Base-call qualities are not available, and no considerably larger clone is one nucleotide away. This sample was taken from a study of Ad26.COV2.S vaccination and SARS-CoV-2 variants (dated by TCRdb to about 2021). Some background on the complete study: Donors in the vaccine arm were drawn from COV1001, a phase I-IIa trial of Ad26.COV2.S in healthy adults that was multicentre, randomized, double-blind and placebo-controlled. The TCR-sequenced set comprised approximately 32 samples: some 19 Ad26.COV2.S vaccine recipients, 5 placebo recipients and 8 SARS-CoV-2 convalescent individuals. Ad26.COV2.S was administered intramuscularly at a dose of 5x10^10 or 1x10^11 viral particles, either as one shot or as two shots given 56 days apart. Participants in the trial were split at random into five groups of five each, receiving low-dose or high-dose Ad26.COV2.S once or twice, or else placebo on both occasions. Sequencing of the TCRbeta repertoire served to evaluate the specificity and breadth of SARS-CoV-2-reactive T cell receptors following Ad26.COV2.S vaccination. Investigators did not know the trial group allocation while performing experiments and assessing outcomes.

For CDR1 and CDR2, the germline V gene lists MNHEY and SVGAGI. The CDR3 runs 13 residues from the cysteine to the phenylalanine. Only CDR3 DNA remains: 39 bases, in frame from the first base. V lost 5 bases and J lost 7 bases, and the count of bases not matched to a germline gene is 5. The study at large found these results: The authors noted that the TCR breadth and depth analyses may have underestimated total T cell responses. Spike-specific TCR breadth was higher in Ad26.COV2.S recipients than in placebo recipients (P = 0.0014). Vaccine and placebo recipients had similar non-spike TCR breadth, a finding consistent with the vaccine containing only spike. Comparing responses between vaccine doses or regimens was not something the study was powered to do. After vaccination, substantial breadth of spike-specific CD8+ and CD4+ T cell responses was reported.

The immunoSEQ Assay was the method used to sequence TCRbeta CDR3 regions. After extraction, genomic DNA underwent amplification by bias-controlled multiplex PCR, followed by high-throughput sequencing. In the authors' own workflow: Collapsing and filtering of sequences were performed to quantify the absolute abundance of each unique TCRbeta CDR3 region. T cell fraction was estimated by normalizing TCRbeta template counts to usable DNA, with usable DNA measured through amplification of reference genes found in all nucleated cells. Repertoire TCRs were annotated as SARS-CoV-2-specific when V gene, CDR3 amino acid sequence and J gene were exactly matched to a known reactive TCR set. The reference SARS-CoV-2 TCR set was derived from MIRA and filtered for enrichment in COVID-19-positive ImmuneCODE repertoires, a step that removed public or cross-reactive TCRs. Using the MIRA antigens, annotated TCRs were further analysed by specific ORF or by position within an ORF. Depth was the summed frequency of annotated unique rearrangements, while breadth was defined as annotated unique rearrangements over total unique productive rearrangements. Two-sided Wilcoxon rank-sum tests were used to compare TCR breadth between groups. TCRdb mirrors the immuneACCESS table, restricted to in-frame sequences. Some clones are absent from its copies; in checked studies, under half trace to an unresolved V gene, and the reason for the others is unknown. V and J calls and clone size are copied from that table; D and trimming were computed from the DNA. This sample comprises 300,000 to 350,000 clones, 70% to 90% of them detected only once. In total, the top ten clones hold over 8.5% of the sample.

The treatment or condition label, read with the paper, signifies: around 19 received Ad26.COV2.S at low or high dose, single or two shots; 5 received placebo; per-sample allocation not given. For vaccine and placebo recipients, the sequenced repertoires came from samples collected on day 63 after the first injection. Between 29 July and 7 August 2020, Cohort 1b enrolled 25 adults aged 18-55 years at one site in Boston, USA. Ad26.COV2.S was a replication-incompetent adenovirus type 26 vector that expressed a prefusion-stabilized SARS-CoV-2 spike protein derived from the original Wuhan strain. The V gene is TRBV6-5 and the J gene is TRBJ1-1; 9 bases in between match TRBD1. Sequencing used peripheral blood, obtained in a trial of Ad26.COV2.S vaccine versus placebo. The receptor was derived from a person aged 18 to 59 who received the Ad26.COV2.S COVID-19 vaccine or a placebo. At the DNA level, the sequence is TGTGCCAGCAGTCGTGGGACAGGGAGTGAAGCTTTCTTT. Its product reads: CASSRGTGSEAFF.